One sample yielded the 21 T cell receptor beta chains listed below, sequenced in a study of blood T cell repertoires in COVID-19. The assay was immunoSEQ multiplex PCR, and TCRdb's table has in-frame clones only and misses some. The sample lists roughly 260,000 clones, around 82% occurring once. The sequenced material came from peripheral blood. Source of these receptors: a woman between 18 and 30 years old with acute or convalescent COVID-19.

The count of this clone is one. The chain uses TRBV10-2 and TRBJ2-1; TRBD2 aligns across 10 bases. In germline, CDR1 is WSHSY, CDR2 SAAADI. Trimming took 7 bases from V and 3 from J; bases not matched to a gene: 3. This CDR3 contains 14 residues. Written as DNA, the CDR3 is TGCGCCAGCACTACTAGCGGGATCTACAATGAGCAGTTCTTC. Its translation: CASTTSGIYNEQFF.

The rearrangement links TRBV6-5 to TRBJ1-4; D is unclear. The V and J ends lost 1 base and 7 bases respectively, with 13 bases between them. From germline, CDR1 is MNHEY and CDR2 SVGAGI. CDR3 size: 15 residues. CDR3 sequence reads: CASSYYVGAGEKLFF. CDR3 DNA: TGTGCCAGCAGTTACTACGTGGGCGCGGGTGAAAAACTGTTTTTT.

This clone appeared a few times. The chain uses TRBV13 and TRBJ2-7; 10 bases are a match to TRBD1. Germline V gene data show CDR1 as PRHDT and CDR2 as FYEKMQ (reference sequence). With 5 bases clipped from V and 6 bases from J, the junction kept 1 base outside the gene matches. CDR3 size: 12 residues. The CDR3 sequence is CASSRTGGEQYF. The CDR3 coding sequence is TGTGCCAGCAGCCGGACAGGGGGCGAGCAGTACTTC.

The rearrangement uses TRBV7-2 and TRBJ2-1; the D gene is possibly TRBD2 (5 bases). The CDR3 spans 14 residues. V was shortened by 1 base and J by 9 bases, with 13 bases between the two germline ends. CDR1 and CDR2 (germline): SGHTA, FQGNSA. Written as DNA, the CDR3 is TGTGCCAGCAGCTTAGTACGTACTAGTAGTGAGCAGTTCTTC. Its protein is CASSLVRTSSEQFF.

This chain joins TRBV7-2 and TRBJ2-7; TRBD2 matches at 7 bases. Germline loops: CDR1 SGHTA, CDR2 FQGNSA. This CDR3 contains 14 residues. V lost 7 bases and J lost 2; bases outside the gene matches: 8. Written as DNA, the CDR3 is TGTGCCAGCACCCCCCAGCGGGGACCCTACGAGCAGTACTTC. Amino acid sequence: CASTPQRGPYEQYF.

V and J are TRBV15 and TRBJ2-7; no firm D call. There are 13 residues in the CDR3. The germline gives CDR1 LNHNV, CDR2 YYDKDF (reference sequence). Between the trimmed V and J ends, which lost 4 bases and 4 bases, there was a span of 11 bases. For the CDR3, the DNA is TGTGCCACCAGCAAGGAGATGGAGTACGAGCAGTACTTC. It yields the protein CATSKEMEYEQYF.

The V and J genes are TRBV19 and TRBJ2-2; TRBD2 agrees at 8 bases. V lost 5 bases to trimming and J lost 3 bases; unmatched junction nucleotides: 17. This CDR3 spans 19 amino acids. In germline, CDR1 is LNHDA, CDR2 SQIVND (reference sequence). The CDR3 coding sequence is TGTGCCAGTAGTGCCCCGGTCGGGAGGGGAGACTGGTACACCGGGGAGCTGTTTTTT. Amino acids: CASSAPVGRGDWYTGELFF.

The sample holds a few counts of this clone. The chain combines TRBV11-2 with TRBJ1-1, with D possibly matching TRBD1 (5 bases). CDR1 and CDR2 from the germline V gene are SGHAT and FQNNGV. V lost 8 bases, J lost 6 bases, and 19 bases lay in between. CDR3 length: 14 residues. The CDR3 DNA reads TGTGCCAGCCAGGACGGGGGTAGGTGGGCTGAAGCTTTCTTT. Translated: CASQDGGRWAEAFF. The full variable domain, completed using reference TRBV11-2 and TRBJ1-1, is EAGVAQSPRYKIIEKRQSVAFWCNPISGHATLYWYQQILGQGPKLLIQFQNNGVVDDSQLPKDRFSAERLKGVDSTLKIQPAKLEDSAVYLCASQDGGRWAEAFFGQGTRLTVV.

This rearrangement joins TRBV21-1 to TRBJ2-1; whether TRBD2, the table's D call, matches the DNA was not checked. TRBV21-1 counts as a pseudogene. The length of the CDR3 is 14 residues. The DNA of the CDR3 is TGTGCCAGCAGCTTATATTTAGTTTTGAATGAGCAGTTCTTC. Residues: CASSLYLVLNEQFF.

V is TRBV5-8 and J is TRBJ2-2; D unresolved. V shed 1 base and J shed 3 bases, with 13 bases lying between them. The CDR3 has 16 amino acids. Per germline, CDR1 SGHTS and CDR2 YDEGEE. CDR3 bases: TGTGCCAGCAGCTTGCACCTTGCGACTTACACCGGGGAGCTGTTTTTT. Its translation: CASSLHLATYTGELFF.

V gene TRBV6-2 or TRBV6-3 combines with J gene TRBJ2-1; 11 bases agree with TRBD2. The CDR3 is 18 amino acids. V gave up 0 bases and J gave up 3 bases; unmatched junction bases: 7. CDR1 and CDR2 from the germline V gene are MNHEY and SVGEGT. CDR3 residues: CASSYSSSGRANYNEQFF. The CDR3 coding sequence is TGTGCCAGCAGTTACTCGAGTAGCGGGAGGGCGAACTACAATGAGCAGTTCTTC.

This chain connects TRBV24-1 to TRBJ2-3, with D unresolved. The germline V gene has CDR1 KGHDR and CDR2 SFDVKD. Trimming took off 7 bases at V and 0 bases at J, with 4 bases between the two ends. The CDR3 contains 12 residues. The CDR3 DNA reads as TGTGCCACCAGGAGTAGCACAGATACGCAGTATTTT. Encoded protein: CATRSSTDTQYF.

This chain uses TRBV7-9 with TRBJ1-1; D perhaps matches TRBD1 (5 bases). Trimming removed 3 bases at V and 7 bases at J, with 12 bases between. The CDR3 is made up of 13 amino acids. CDR1 SEHNR and CDR2 FQNEAQ come from the germline V gene (reference sequence). The DNA for the CDR3 is TGTGCCAGCAGCTTGCAGGGTATGGGTGAAGCTTTCTTT. Amino acid sequence: CASSLQGMGEAFF.

This chain connects TRBV18 to TRBJ2-1; D is undetermined. The CDR3 is 13 residues long. The germline V gene has CDR1 KGHSH and CDR2 LQKENI. Trimming pared 7 bases from V and 8 bases from J, leaving 15 bases between. The CDR3 is CASCEQNVDEQFF. As DNA, the CDR3 is TGTGCCAGCTGCGAACAGAATGTGGATGAGCAGTTCTTC.

The chain joins TRBV6-4 to TRBJ1-6; TRBD1 matches 10 bases. The CDR3 sequence is 15 residues long. CDR1 MRHNA and CDR2 SNTAGT come from the germline V gene. The J segment lost 9 bases and the V segment lost 6 bases, leaving 8 bases of the junction unmatched. CDR3 amino acids: CASSTGQGFGSPLHF. The CDR3 nucleotides read TGTGCCAGCAGCACGGGACAGGGGTTCGGTTCACCCCTCCACTTT.

The rearrangement uses TRBV5-1 and TRBJ2-1; 9 bases align to TRBD2. J lost 1 base, V lost 0 bases, and 5 bases had no gene match. Looked up from germline, CDR1 is SGHRS and CDR2 is YFSETQ. The CDR3 runs 17 residues. In nucleotides, the CDR3 is TGCGCCAGCAGCTTGGGGACTAGCGAACAATCCTACAATGAGCAGTTCTTC. It yields the protein CASSLGTSEQSYNEQFF.

The chain links TRBV6-5 to TRBJ1-5; maybe TRBD1 (5 bases). The CDR3 covers 15 residues. The V end lost 6 bases, the J end lost 0 bases, and 12 bases lay between the germline ends. Germline values: CDR1 MNHEY, CDR2 SVGAGI. CDR3 protein: CASSPRQYSNQPQHF. CDR3 sequence (DNA): TGTGCCAGCAGCCCCCGACAGTATAGCAATCAGCCCCAGCATTTT.

The chain joins TRBV28 to TRBJ2-1, with 11 bases that match TRBD2. CDR1 is MDHEN, CDR2 SYDVKM, per germline. CDR3 length: 20 amino acids. Trimming cost V 1 base and J 0 bases; bases outside gene matches: 11. This CDR3 reads CASSLYIAGGAQGSYNEQFF. DNA for the CDR3: TGTGCCAGCAGTTTATACATAGCGGGAGGGGCTCAAGGCTCCTACAATGAGCAGTTCTTC.

The gene calls are TRBV28 and TRBJ1-5; maybe TRBD1 (5 bases). V was trimmed by 10 bases and J by 7 bases, leaving 17 bases between them. Germline assignment: CDR1 MDHEN and CDR2 SYDVKM. The CDR3 has 13 amino acids. The chain's CDR3 is CATEPDRVQPQHF. As DNA, the CDR3 is TGTGCCACCGAACCCGACAGAGTACAGCCCCAGCATTTT.

J is TRBJ1-4 and V is TRBV27, with D possibly TRBD1 on 5 matching bases. Germline assignment: CDR1 MNHEY and CDR2 SMNVEV (reference sequence). V was trimmed by 0 bases and J by 5 bases, leaving 16 bases between them. The CDR3 is made up of 17 amino acids. The CDR3 coding sequence is TGTGCCAGCAGTTTATCAGGGTCAGGGAGGGTCAATGAAAAACTGTTTTTT. Translation: CASSLSGSGRVNEKLFF.

CDR3 protein: CASSLAPVYQETQYF. DNA for the CDR3: TGTGCCAGCAGCTTAGCGCCGGTTTACCAAGAGACCCAGTACTTC. The V call is TRBV7-8, the J call TRBJ2-5; D is undetermined. CDR1 and CDR2 from the germline V gene are SGHVS and FQNEAQ. This CDR3 has 15 amino acids. The germline V and J ends were trimmed by 0 bases and 0 bases, with 8 bases remaining between them.